This T cell receptor (beta chain) emerged from a study of T cells after yellow fever vaccination. Overall study: SMART-Seq v4 Ultra Low Input handled preparation of low-cell-number fractions.

A remark on this clonotype: Antigen specificity is unknown. The junction and the germline gene differ at one end; a read error may be behind it.

It was through 5'RACE template switching that TCR cDNA was made, with a universal primer site and UMIs added. TCRdb re-analysed the 5' RACE reads in MiXCR, keeping a single row per CDR3 protein. The sample gives 250,000 or so distinct CDR3 sequences, approximately 6.7% of which show up once; more than 0.85% is in the top ten. Study-wide results and caveats: Post-booster reappearance was seen for most primary-vaccination clones (nearly 97% CD4, around 88% CD8). The secondary T-cell response peaked on day 5, not day 15, but was weaker.

There are 15 residues in the CDR3. The germline V gene encodes CDR1 LGHNA and CDR2 YNFKEQ. The TCR originated in a man aged 25-45 years who received the YFV17D yellow fever vaccine. The gene calls are TRBV4-2 and TRBJ2-1; no definite D call. Sequenced here: CD4+ T cells sorted from PBMCs, sampled on the day of the yellow fever booster vaccination. CDR3 DNA: TGTGCCATCAGCCCCGGGCTCCTCTGCTACAATGAGCAGTTCTTC. It specifies CAISPGLLCYNEQFF.